This T cell receptor beta chain was observed in a study of cytomegalovirus exposure and HLA in healthy donors. This CDR3 region has 14 residues. The V segment lost 6 bases and the J segment 1 base; nucleotides outside the gene matches: 4. Germline CDR1 MNHNS, CDR2 SASEGT. About this clone: The antigen remains undetermined.

PCR employed 60 Vbeta and 13 Jbeta primers. The method was immunoSEQ multiplex PCR; TCRdb's version includes in-frame clones alone and lacks a portion of them. This sample has 100,000 to 150,000 clones; around 80% occur once, and the top ten carry 1.2%. Points from the study as a whole: Available immune exposure information covered CMV serostatus only.

The rearrangement links TRBV6-1 to TRBJ1-1; 8 nucleotides match TRBD1. Material for sequencing was PBMCs. This TCR was sampled from a female donor in good health and CMV-seronegative. CDR3 coding DNA: TGTGCCAGCAGAAAGGGACAGGAGAACACTGAAGCTTTCTTT. Translation: CASRKGQENTEAFF.